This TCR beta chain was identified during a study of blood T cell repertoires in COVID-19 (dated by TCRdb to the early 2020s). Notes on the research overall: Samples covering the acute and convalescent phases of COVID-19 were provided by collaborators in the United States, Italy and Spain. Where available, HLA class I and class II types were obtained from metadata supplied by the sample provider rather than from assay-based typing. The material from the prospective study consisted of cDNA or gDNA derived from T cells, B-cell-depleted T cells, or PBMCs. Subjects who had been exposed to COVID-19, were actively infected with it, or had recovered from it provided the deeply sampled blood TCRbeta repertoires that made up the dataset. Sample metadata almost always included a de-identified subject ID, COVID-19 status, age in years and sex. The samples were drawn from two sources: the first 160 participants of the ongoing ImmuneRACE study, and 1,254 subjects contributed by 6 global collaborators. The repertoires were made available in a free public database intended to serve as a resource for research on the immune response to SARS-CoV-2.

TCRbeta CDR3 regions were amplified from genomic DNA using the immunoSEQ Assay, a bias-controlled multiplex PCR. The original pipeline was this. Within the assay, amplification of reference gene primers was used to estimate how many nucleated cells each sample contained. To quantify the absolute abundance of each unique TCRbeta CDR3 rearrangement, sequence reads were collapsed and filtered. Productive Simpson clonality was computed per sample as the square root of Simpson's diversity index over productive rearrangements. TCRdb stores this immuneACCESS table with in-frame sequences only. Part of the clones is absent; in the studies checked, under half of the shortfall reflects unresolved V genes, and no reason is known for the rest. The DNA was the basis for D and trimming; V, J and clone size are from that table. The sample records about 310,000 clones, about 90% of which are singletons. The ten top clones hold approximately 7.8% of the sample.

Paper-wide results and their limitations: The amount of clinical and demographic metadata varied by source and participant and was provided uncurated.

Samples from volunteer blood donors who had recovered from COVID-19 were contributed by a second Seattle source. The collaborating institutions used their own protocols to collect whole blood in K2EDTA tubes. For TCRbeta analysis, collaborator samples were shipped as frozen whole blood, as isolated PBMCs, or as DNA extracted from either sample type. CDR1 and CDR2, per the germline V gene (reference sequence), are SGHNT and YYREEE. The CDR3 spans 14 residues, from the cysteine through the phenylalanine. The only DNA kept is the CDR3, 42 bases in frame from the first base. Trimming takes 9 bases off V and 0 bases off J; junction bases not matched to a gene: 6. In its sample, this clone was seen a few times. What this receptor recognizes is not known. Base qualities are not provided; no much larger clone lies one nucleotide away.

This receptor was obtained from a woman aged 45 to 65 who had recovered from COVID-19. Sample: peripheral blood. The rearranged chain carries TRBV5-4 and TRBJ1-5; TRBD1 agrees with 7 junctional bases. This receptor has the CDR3 CAMGQLDSNQPQHF. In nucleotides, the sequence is TGTGCCATGGGACAGTTAGATAGCAATCAGCCCCAGCATTTT.